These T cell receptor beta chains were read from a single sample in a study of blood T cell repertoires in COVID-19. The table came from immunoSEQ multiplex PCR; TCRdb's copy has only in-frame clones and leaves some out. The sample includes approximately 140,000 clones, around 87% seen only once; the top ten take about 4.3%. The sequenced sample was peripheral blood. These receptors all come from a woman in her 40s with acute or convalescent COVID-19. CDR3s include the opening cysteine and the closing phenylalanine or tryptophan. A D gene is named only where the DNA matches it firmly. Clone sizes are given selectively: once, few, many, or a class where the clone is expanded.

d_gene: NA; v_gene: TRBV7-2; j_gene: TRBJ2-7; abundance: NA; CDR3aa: CASSLGGSVSEQYF; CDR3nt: TGTGCCAGCAGCTTAGGTGGTAGCGTCAGCGAGCAGTACTTC
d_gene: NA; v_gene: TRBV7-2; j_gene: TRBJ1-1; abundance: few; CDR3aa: CASSLERGYTEAFF; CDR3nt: TGTGCCAGCAGCTTAGAAAGGGGGTACACTGAAGCTTTCTTT
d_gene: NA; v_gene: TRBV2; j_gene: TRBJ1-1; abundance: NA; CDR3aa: CASKRSDRPNTEAFF; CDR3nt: TGTGCCAGCAAAAGGAGCGACAGACCGAACACTGAAGCTTTCTTT
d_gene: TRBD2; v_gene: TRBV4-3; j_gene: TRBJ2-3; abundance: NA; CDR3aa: CASSQDGSSGDTQYF; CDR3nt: TGCGCCAGCAGCCAAGATGGGTCTAGCGGCGATACGCAGTATTTT
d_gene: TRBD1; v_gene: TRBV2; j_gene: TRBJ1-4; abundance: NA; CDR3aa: CASSSDREVEKLFF; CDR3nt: TGTGCCAGCAGCTCGGACAGGGAGGTTGAAAAACTGTTTTTT
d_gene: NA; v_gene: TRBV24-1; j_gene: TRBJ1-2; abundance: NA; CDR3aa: CATSEGSGDGYTF; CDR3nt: TGTGCCACCAGTGAGGGATCGGGGGACGGCTACACCTTC
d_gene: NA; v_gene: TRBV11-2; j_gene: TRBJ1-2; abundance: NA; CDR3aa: CASSRGHPGYTF; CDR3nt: TGTGCCAGCAGCCGGGGACACCCGGGCTACACCTTC
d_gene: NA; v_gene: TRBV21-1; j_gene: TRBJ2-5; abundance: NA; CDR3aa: CASTPRDRARTGGTQYF; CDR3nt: TGTGCCAGCACCCCCAGAGACAGGGCCCGAACCGGGGGCACCCAGTACTTC
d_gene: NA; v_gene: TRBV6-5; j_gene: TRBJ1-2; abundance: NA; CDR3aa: CASSFRGFYGYTF; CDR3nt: TGTGCCAGCAGCTTTAGGGGTTTTTATGGCTACACCTTC
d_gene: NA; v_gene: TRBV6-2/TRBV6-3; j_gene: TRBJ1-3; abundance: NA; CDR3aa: CASSSVLSGNTIYF; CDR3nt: TGTGCCAGCAGTTCAGTGCTCTCTGGAAACACCATATATTTT
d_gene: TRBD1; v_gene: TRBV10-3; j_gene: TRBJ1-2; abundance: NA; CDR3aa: CAISADRGYGYTF; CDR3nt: TGTGCCATCAGTGCGGACAGGGGGTATGGCTACACCTTC
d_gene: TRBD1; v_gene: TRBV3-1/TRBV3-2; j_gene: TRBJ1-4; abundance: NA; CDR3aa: CASSSRDRGTNEKLFF; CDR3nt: TGTGCCAGCAGCTCCCGGGACAGGGGGACTAATGAAAAACTGTTTTTT
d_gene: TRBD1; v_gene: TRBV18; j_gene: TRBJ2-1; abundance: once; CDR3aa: CASSLDRGLSNNEQFF; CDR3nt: TGTGCCAGCTCACTTGACAGGGGTCTCAGTAACAATGAGCAGTTCTTC
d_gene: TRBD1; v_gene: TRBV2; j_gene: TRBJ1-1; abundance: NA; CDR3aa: CASRNWTPGQGTEAFF; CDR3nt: TGTGCCAGCAGGAACTGGACTCCGGGACAGGGTACAGAAGCTTTCTTT
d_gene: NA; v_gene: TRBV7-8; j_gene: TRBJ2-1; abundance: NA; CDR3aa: CASSPPHGIALNEQFF; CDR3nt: TGTGCCAGCAGCCCGCCCCACGGGATAGCTCTGAATGAGCAGTTCTTC
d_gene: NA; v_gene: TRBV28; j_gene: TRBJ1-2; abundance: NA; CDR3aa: CASSGQGIYGYTF; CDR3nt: TGTGCCAGCAGTGGGCAGGGTATCTATGGCTACACCTTC
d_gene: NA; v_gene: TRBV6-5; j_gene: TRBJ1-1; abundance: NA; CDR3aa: CASSTDLNTEAFF; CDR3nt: TGTGCCAGCAGTACAGATTTGAACACTGAAGCTTTCTTT
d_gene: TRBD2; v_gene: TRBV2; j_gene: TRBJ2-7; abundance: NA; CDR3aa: CASTPGLASYEQYF; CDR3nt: TGTGCCAGCACACCGGGACTAGCGTCCTACGAGCAGTACTTC
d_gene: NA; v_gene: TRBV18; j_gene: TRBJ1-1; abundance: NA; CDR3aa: CASSPAMGLGTEAFF; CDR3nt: TGTGCCAGCTCACCTGCCATGGGGCTGGGGACTGAAGCTTTCTTT
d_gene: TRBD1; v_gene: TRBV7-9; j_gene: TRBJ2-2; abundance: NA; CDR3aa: CASSFSISGTGTGELFF; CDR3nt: TGTGCCAGCAGCTTCTCCATTTCCGGGACAGGGACCGGGGAGCTGTTTTTT
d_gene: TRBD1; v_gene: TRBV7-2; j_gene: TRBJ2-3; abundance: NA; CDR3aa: CASSIQTGGKDTQYF; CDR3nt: TGTGCCAGCAGCATTCAGACAGGGGGCAAAGATACGCAGTATTTT
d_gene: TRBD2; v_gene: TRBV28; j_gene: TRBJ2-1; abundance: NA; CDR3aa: CASSPQRGSSYNEQFF; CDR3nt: TGTGCCAGCAGTCCCCAGCGGGGGAGCTCCTACAATGAGCAGTTCTTC
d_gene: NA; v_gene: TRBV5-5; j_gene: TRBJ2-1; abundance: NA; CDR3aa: CASSPPLGGGDEQFF; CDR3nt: TGTGCCAGCAGCCCCCCTCTAGGAGGGGGCGATGAGCAGTTCTTC
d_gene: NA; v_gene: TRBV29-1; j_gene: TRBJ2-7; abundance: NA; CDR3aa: CSVTTHEQYF; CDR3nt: TGCAGCGTTACCACACACGAGCAGTACTTC
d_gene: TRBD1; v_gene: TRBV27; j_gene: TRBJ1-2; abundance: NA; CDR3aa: CASRYGPGTGLGSWTF; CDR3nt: TGTGCCAGCAGATACGGTCCCGGGACAGGGTTGGGTTCGTGGACCTTC
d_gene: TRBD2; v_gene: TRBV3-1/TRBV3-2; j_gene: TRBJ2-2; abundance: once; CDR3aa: CASTRAGGRDGELFF; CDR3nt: TGTGCCAGCACCCGAGCGGGAGGGAGAGACGGGGAGCTGTTTTTT
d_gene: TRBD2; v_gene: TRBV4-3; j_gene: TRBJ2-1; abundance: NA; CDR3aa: CASSQDSPYGGSYNEQFF; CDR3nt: TGCGCCAGCAGCCAAGACAGCCCTTACGGCGGGAGCTACAATGAGCAGTTCTTC
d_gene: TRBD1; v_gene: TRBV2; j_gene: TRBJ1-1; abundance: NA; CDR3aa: CASMTGTVTGRAFF; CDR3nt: TGTGCCAGCATGACCGGGACAGTTACGGGGAGGGCTTTCTTT
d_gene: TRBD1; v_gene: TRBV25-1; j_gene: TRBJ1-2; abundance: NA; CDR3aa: CASRETGHGYTF; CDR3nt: TGTGCCAGCAGGGAGACAGGGCATGGCTACACCTTC
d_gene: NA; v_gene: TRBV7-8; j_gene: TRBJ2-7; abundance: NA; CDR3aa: CASSLGRSYEQYF; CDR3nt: TGTGCCAGCAGCTTAGGTCGGTCCTACGAGCAGTACTTC
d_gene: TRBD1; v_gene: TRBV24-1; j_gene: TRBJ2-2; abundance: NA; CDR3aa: CATRDRTSGELFF; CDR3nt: TGTGCCACCCGGGACAGAACTTCCGGGGAGCTGTTTTTT
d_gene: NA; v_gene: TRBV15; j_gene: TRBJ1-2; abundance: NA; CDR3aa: CATSGTTISGYTF; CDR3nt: TGTGCCACCAGCGGTACGACTATCTCTGGCTACACCTTC
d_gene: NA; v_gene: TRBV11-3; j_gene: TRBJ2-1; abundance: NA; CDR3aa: CASSLNRYNEQFF; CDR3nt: TGTGCCAGCAGCTTAAACAGGTACAATGAGCAGTTCTTC
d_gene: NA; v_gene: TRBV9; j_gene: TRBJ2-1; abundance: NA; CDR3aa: CASSVAVERSEQFF; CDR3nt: TGTGCCAGCAGCGTAGCAGTGGAGCGAAGTGAGCAGTTCTTC
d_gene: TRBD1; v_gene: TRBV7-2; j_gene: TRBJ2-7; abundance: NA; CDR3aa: CASSLRGRQPYEQYF; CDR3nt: TGTGCCAGCAGCCTAAGGGGGCGCCAGCCCTACGAGCAGTACTTC
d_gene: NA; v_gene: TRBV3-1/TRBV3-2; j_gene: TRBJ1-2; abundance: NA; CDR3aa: CASSLLSGNYGYTF; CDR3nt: TGTGCCAGCAGCCTCCTATCGGGGAACTATGGCTACACCTTC
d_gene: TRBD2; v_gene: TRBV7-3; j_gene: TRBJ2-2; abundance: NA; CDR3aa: CASSATSGRASGELFF; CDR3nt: TGTGCCAGCAGCGCCACTAGCGGGAGGGCCTCCGGGGAGCTGTTTTTT
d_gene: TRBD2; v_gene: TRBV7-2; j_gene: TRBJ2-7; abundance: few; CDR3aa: CASSTGLAGEYEQYF; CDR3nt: TGTGCCAGCAGCACGGGACTAGCGGGAGAGTACGAGCAGTACTTC
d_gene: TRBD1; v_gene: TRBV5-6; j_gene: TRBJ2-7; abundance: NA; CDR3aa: CASSLGTAEQYF; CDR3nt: TGTGCCAGCAGCCTGGGGACAGCTGAGCAGTACTTC
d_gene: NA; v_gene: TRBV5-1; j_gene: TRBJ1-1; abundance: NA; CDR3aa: CASSLAASGGGSTEAFF; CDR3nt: TGCGCCAGCAGCTTGGCTGCAAGTGGGGGAGGAAGCACTGAAGCTTTCTTT
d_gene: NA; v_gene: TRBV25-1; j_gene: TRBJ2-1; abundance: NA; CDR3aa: CASRLGGYNEQFF; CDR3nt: TGTGCCAGCCGCCTGGGGGGTTACAATGAGCAGTTCTTC
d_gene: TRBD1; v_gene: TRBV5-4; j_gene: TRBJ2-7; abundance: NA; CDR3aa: CASSSRDRVSYEQYF; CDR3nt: TGTGCCAGCAGCTCCCGGGACAGGGTATCCTACGAGCAGTACTTC
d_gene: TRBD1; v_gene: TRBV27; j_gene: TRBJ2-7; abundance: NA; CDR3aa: CASSLRTGSYEQYF; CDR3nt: TGTGCCAGCAGTCTTCGGACAGGGTCCTACGAGCAGTACTTC
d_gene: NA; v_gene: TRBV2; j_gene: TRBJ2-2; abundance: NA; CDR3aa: CASQAYGELFF; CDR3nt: TGTGCCTCCCAAGCGTACGGGGAGCTGTTTTTT
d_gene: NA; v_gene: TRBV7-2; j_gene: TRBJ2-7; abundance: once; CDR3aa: CASSLLRYEQYF; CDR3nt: TGTGCCAGCAGCCTCCTTCGCTACGAGCAGTACTTC
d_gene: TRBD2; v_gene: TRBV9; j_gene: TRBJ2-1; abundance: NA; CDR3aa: CASSVAHRGGLNEQFF; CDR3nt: TGTGCCAGCAGCGTAGCCCACCGGGGAGGGTTGAATGAGCAGTTCTTC
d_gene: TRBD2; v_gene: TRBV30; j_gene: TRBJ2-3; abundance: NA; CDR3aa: CAWSAASGTDTQYF; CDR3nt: TGTGCCTGGAGTGCGGCTAGCGGGACCGATACGCAGTATTTT
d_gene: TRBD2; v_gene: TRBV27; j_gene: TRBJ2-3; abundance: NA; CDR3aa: CASSFHPGLAGGPGTDTQYF; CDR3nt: TGTGCCAGCAGTTTCCATCCGGGACTAGCGGGAGGGCCCGGTACAGATACGCAGTATTTT